The next 18 T cell receptor beta chains were all read from a single sample in a study of T cell responses to AZD1222 COVID-19 vaccine. Repertoires were generated with immunoSEQ multiplex PCR, while TCRdb's copy carries only in-frame clones and drops some. The sample lists about 160,000 clones, more than 85% occurring once. The specimen comprised peripheral blood, sampled 28 days after the second AZD1222 dose. The source of these receptors is an adult who received the AZD1222 COVID-19 vaccine.

The J gene is TRBJ1-1, the V gene TRBV10-3; D is ambiguous. The CDR3 loop spans 15 amino acids. V lost 6 bases and J 2 bases, leaving 16 bases between the germline ends. Germline V lookup: CDR1 ENHRY, CDR2 SYGVKD. The CDR3: CAISDARAGNTEAFF. CDR3 DNA: TGTGCCATCAGCGACGCAAGGGCAGGCAACACTGAAGCTTTCTTT.

This clone was seen a single time. CDR3 nucleotide sequence: TGTGCCAGCTCCGTGACAGGGGGCTACGAGCAGTACTTC. It encodes CASSVTGGYEQYF. The chain couples TRBV18 to TRBJ2-7; TRBD1 matches 9 bases. CDR1 and CDR2 (germline): KGHSH, LQKENI. The trim removed 6 bases at V and 3 bases at J, leaving 3 bases unmatched. The CDR3 covers 13 residues.

The chain employs TRBV7-2 and TRBJ2-1, with 8 bases aligning to TRBD1. The ends lost 2 bases at V and 3 bases at J; junction bases unmatched: 3. The CDR3 has 15 amino acids. The germline V gene has CDR1 SGHTA and CDR2 FQGNSA. The CDR3 protein is CASSLQGANYNEQFF. CDR3 DNA sequence: TGTGCCAGCAGCTTACAGGGGGCGAACTACAATGAGCAGTTCTTC.

The J gene is TRBJ1-2, the V gene TRBV27; 7 bases are shared with TRBD1. V gave up 7 bases and J gave up 4 bases; unmatched junction bases: 9. CDR3 size: 14 residues. CDR1 and CDR2 from the germline V gene are MNHEY and SMNVEV (reference sequence). CDR3 amino acids: CASKSAGGGYGYTF. In DNA, the CDR3 is TGTGCCAGCAAGTCTGCAGGGGGAGGCTATGGCTACACCTTC.

This clone was picked up one time. The rearrangement joins TRBV2 to TRBJ2-1, with TRBD1 matching over 7 bases. CDR1 is SNHLY, CDR2 FYNNEI, per germline. V was clipped by 9 bases and J by 0 bases; unmatched bases: 5. The CDR3 totals 14 residues. The CDR3 nucleotides are TGTGCCAGTCCGGGACAGAGCTCCTACAATGAGCAGTTCTTC. Its protein product is CASPGQSSYNEQFF.

This clone was recorded only once. The rearrangement joins TRBV14 to TRBJ1-2; D is undetermined. The germline gives CDR1 SGHDN, CDR2 FVKESK. Trimming stripped 0 bases from V and 4 bases from J, with 15 bases between. This CDR3 has 16 amino acids. CDR3 protein: CASSQDRLGPSYGYTF. In DNA, the CDR3 is TGTGCCAGCAGCCAAGACCGGTTAGGGCCGAGCTATGGCTACACCTTC.

The chain is built from TRBV4-3 and TRBJ1-1; D not resolved. Germline assignment: CDR1 LGHNA and CDR2 YSLEER. V lost 0 bases, J lost 2 bases, and 16 bases lay in between. The CDR3 is made up of 17 amino acids. The CDR3 region is CASSQERDGPHNTEAFF. The CDR3 coding sequence is TGCGCCAGCAGCCAAGAAAGGGATGGACCGCACAACACTGAAGCTTTCTTT.

This sequence joins TRBV30 and TRBJ2-7; D remains ambiguous. Germline values: CDR1 GTSNPN, CDR2 SVGIG (reference sequence). V was shortened by 6 bases and J by 4 bases, with 16 bases between the two germline ends. This CDR3 spans 13 amino acids. In nucleotides, the CDR3 is TGTGCCTGCCACCTCGGATCCCCATACGAGCAGTACTTC. Translated: CACHLGSPYEQYF.

The chain employs TRBV29-1 and TRBJ2-1; 11 nucleotides agree with TRBD2. J lost 9 bases, V lost 6 bases, and 10 bases had no gene match. The CDR3 extends over 14 amino acids. Germline CDR1 is SQVTM and CDR2 is ANQGSEA. CDR3 amino acids: CSVELAGGPSEQFF. DNA for the CDR3: TGCAGCGTAGAATTAGCGGGAGGGCCAAGTGAGCAGTTCTTC.

The chain carries TRBV18 and TRBJ2-2; 8 nucleotides agree with TRBD1. After removal of 5 bases from V and 0 bases from J, the junction contained 2 bases not matched to a gene. The CDR3 runs to 15 residues. Germline loops: CDR1 KGHSH, CDR2 LQKENI. The CDR3 sequence: CASSAGQANTGELFF. CDR3 nucleotide sequence: TGTGCCAGCTCAGCGGGACAGGCGAACACCGGGGAGCTGTTTTTT.

The genes are TRBV28 and TRBJ2-1, with D perhaps TRBD2 (6 bases). The CDR3 sequence is 18 residues long. Germline V gene lookup returns CDR1 MDHEN and CDR2 SYDVKM. The germline V and J ends were trimmed by 1 base and 5 bases, with 21 bases remaining between them. Here the CDR3 reads CASSLSPGLGSIDNEQFF. CDR3 sequence (DNA): TGTGCCAGCAGTTTATCCCCGGGTCTCGGGAGTATTGACAATGAGCAGTTCTTC.

This rearrangement joins TRBV19 to TRBJ2-1; TRBD2 matches at 14 bases. Germline V gene data show CDR1 as LNHDA and CDR2 as SQIVND (reference sequence). This CDR3 spans 13 amino acids. Trimming took 8 bases from V and 9 from J; bases not matched to a gene: 3. The CDR3 reads CASGTSGRSEQFF. CDR3 DNA: TGTGCCAGTGGGACTAGCGGGAGAAGTGAGCAGTTCTTC. The complete variable domain, with remaining parts taken from reference TRBV19 and TRBJ2-1, reads DGGITQSPKYLFRKEGQNVTLSCEQNLNHDAMYWYRQDPGQGLRLIYYSQIVNDFQKGDIAEGYSVSREKKESFPLTVTSAQKNPTAFYLCASGTSGRSEQFFGPGTRLTVL.

The rearrangement uses TRBV4-3 and TRBJ1-1, with TRBD1 matching 9 bases. In germline, CDR1 is LGHNA, CDR2 YSLEER. The J segment lost 3 bases and the V segment lost 3 bases, leaving 11 bases of the junction unmatched. The CDR3 has 17 amino acids. The CDR3 is CASSHGPGGTGYTEAFF. The CDR3 coding sequence is TGCGCCAGCAGCCACGGTCCAGGGGGGACAGGGTACACTGAAGCTTTCTTT.

V gene TRBV19 combines with J gene TRBJ1-5; 7 nucleotides line up with TRBD1. Germline V lookup: CDR1 LNHDA, CDR2 SQIVND (reference sequence). V lost 4 bases to trimming and J lost 3 bases; unmatched junction nucleotides: 6. The CDR3 totals 15 residues. The CDR3 DNA sequence: TGTGCCAGTAGTACCCTAGGGGGCCTCAATCAGCCCCAGCATTTT. This translates into CASSTLGGLNQPQHF.

The V gene is TRBV5-1, the J gene TRBJ2-1, with 7 bases that match TRBD2. V lost 0 bases, J lost 2 bases, and 8 bases stayed unmatched. Germline V gene lookup returns CDR1 SGHRS and CDR2 YFSETQ. The CDR3 loop spans 17 amino acids. The CDR3 reads CASSLGGTSDTYNEQFF. The CDR3 DNA reads TGCGCCAGCAGCTTGGGGGGAACTAGCGATACCTACAATGAGCAGTTCTTC. The entire variable domain, with the rest obtained from reference TRBV5-1 and TRBJ2-1, is as follows: KAGVTQTPRYLIKTRGQQVTLSCSPISGHRSVSWYQQTPGQGLQFLFEYFSETQRNKGNFPGRFSGRQFSNSRSEMNVSTLELGDSALYLCASSLGGTSDTYNEQFFGPGTRLTVL.

The chain uses TRBV24-1 and TRBJ2-3; D call uncertain. Germline CDR1 reads KGHDR; CDR2 reads SFDVKD. This CDR3 is 15 amino acids long. Trimming cost V 2 bases and J 3 bases, with 11 bases left between them. This CDR3 is CATSDSGSPTDTQYF. The CDR3 DNA reads as TGTGCCACCAGTGATTCGGGTAGCCCTACAGATACGCAGTATTTT.

The chain links TRBV4-2 to TRBJ2-7, with TRBD2 matching 10 bases. CDR3 length equals 17 residues. The germline CDR1 and CDR2 sequences are LGHNA and YNFKEQ. The J segment lost 3 bases and the V segment lost 0 bases, leaving 8 bases of the junction unmatched. The CDR3 loop is CASSQDRGLAINYEQYF. The CDR3 DNA follows: TGTGCCAGCAGCCAAGATCGGGGACTAGCGATAAACTACGAGCAGTACTTC.

The chain carries TRBV18 and TRBJ1-5; D is uncertain. Germline V gene data show CDR1 as KGHSH and CDR2 as LQKENI. This CDR3 contains 14 residues. Trimming stripped 2 bases from V and 2 bases from J, with 7 bases between. The CDR3, as DNA: TGTGCCAGCTCACCAACGGGTGGCAATCAGCCCCAGCATTTT. It encodes CASSPTGGNQPQHF.